A single TCR beta chain is shown here with its context. Its antigen is currently unknown. Single viable CD3+CD4+CD8-CD45RO+ cells were sorted as the memory CD4+ T cells. The data derive from a study of memory CD4+ T cells and cytomegalovirus serostatus. Study details: Of the healthy Belgian adults, several were CMV seropositive and 20 to 25 seronegative. General study results and limits: Of 150 to 200 reported CMV TCRbeta sequences, around 63 were found in memory CD4+ repertoires.

Libraries were prepared by immunoSEQ multiplex PCR; TCRdb keeps only in-frame clonotypes and omits some of them. The sample records over 50,000 clones, 82% being singletons. CDR3 length: 16 residues. CDR1 is WNHNN and CDR2 is SYGVQD in the germline V gene (reference sequence). V dropped 3 bases and J dropped 0 bases, with 15 bases sitting between them. The receptor's source is an adult in good health and CMV-seronegative. The rearrangement uses TRBV10-1 and TRBJ2-7; possibly TRBD2 for D (6 bases). The material sequenced was memory CD4+ T cells from blood. CDR3: CASSDGRRGNSYEQYF. The CDR3 region has the DNA TGCGCCAGCAGTGATGGAAGGAGGGGAAACTCCTACGAGCAGTACTTC.